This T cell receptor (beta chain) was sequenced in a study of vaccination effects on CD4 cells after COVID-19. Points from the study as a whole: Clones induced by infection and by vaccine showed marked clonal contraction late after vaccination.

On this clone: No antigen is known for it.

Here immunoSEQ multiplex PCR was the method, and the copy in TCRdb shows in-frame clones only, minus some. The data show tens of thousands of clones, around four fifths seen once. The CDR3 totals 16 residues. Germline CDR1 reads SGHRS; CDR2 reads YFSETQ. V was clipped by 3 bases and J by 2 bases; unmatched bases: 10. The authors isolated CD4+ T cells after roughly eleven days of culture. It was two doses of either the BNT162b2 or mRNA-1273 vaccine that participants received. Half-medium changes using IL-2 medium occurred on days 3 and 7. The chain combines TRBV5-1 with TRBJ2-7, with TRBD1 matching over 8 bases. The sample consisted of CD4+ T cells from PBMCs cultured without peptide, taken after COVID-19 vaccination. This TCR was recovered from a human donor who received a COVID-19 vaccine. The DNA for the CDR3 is TGCGCCAGCAGCTCGAAGGGCGGGACAGGCCCCTACGAGCAGTACTTC. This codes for CASSSKGGTGPYEQYF.